This T cell receptor beta chain derives from a study of cytomegalovirus exposure and HLA in healthy donors. Amplification used 60 Vbeta primers and 13 Jbeta primers. Some clones are missing from TCRdb's copy, which holds only in-frame ones; the method was immunoSEQ multiplex PCR. The repertoire holds roughly 120,000 clones, with 8.5% to 10% as singletons. This CDR3 spans 12 amino acids. Deletions cut 3 bases from V and 5 bases from J, with 8 bases between. Looked up from germline, CDR1 is MGHDK and CDR2 is SYGVNS. The clonotype comes from a man aged 25 to 40 in good health and CMV-seronegative. The sample consisted of PBMCs. V is TRBV25-1 and J is TRBJ2-7; no clear D gene. The CDR3 DNA sequence: TGTGCCAGCAGTGAGAGGCACCACGAGCAGTACTTC. Protein: CASSERHHEQYF.